Listed below are T cell receptor beta chains from one sample, sequenced in a study of PD-1 blockade in classical Hodgkin lymphoma. Data came from immunoSEQ multiplex PCR; TCRdb stores just in-frame clones and leaves some out. The data show fewer than 15,000 clones, with 55% to 80% seen just once and approximately 12% held by the top ten. The source was peripheral blood mononuclear cells (PBMCs), collected at baseline. The receptors originated from a human donor with classical Hodgkin lymphoma. Each CDR3 is given with its conserved first and last residue. D genes are given only for firm matches. Clone size is shown for a subset of rows, as once, few, many or a class of expanded clone.

>TRBJ1-5|NA|TRBV5-6|NA
CASSADPDGQPQHF
TGTGCCAGCAGCGCAGACCCGGACGGGCAGCCCCAGCATTTT
>TRBJ2-1|medium-sized|TRBV5-1|TRBD2
CASNLADNEQFF
TGCGCCAGCAATCTAGCGGACAATGAGCAGTTCTTC
>TRBJ1-1|medium-sized|TRBV18|NA
CASSGDMNTEAFF
TGTGCCAGCTCGGGAGACATGAACACTGAAGCTTTCTTT
>TRBJ2-5|NA|TRBV7-2|TRBD1
CASSLGTGGETQYF
TGTGCCAGCAGCTTAGGGACAGGGGGAGAGACCCAGTACTTC
>TRBJ2-1|NA|TRBV5-4|TRBD2
CASSLDGGGSYNEQFF
TGTGCCAGCAGCTTGGATGGCGGGGGGTCCTACAATGAGCAGTTCTTC
>TRBJ2-6|few|TRBV27|NA
CASSVTQAGANVLTF
TGTGCCAGCAGCGTAACCCAGGCCGGGGCCAACGTCCTGACTTTC
>TRBJ2-2|NA|TRBV10-3|TRBD1
CAISEGLGQGGPGELFF
TGTGCCATCAGTGAGGGTTTGGGACAGGGTGGTCCCGGGGAGCTGTTTTTT
>TRBJ2-1|NA|TRBV7-8|NA
CASSLVSAINYEQFF
TGTGCCAGCAGCTTAGTATCGGCTATTAACTATGAGCAGTTCTTC
>TRBJ2-3|NA|TRBV10-3|TRBD2
CAISESLISGRAGDTQYF
TGTGCCATCAGTGAGTCGTTGATAAGCGGGAGGGCCGGAGATACGCAGTATTTT
>TRBJ1-6|NA|TRBV28|TRBD1
CASSPGQGNNSPLHF
TGTGCCAGCAGTCCGGGACAGGGAAATAATTCACCCCTCCACTTT
>TRBJ1-1|NA|TRBV28|NA
CASSLLGQAEAFF
TGTGCCAGCAGTTTATTGGGGCAAGCTGAAGCTTTCTTT